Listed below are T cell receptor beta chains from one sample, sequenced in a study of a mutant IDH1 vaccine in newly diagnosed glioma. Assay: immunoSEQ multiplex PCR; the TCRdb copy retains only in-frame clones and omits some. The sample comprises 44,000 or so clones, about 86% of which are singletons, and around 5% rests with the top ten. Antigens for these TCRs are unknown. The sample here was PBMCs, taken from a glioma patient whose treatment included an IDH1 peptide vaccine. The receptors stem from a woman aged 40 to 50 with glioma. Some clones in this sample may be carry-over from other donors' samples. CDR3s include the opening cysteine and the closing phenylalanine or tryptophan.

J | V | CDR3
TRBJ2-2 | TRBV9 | CASSVRGNTGELFF
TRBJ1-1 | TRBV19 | CASSIGQVNTEAFF
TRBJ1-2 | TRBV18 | CATTGEVNYGYTF
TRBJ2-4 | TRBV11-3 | CASSLVVWDPLDRENIQYF
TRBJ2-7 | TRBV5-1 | CASRRTGKNEQYF
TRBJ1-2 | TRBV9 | CASSVPRYGYTF
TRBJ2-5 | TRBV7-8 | CASSPRAVETQYF
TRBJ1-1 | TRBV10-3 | CAIRGDRDTEAFF
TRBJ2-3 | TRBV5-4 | CASSLENPDTQYF
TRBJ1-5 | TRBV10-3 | CAISVTRNNQPQHF
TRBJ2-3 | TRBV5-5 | CASSPRRGSTDTQYF
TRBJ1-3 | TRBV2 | CASSEALPGQLYF
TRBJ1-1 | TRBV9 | CASSPWGPMNTEAFF
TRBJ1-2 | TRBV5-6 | CASTIAGYGYTF
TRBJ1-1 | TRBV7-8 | CASSFGSHTEAFF
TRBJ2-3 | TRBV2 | CASSRATDTQYF
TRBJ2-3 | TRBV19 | CASSLRRPTHTDTQYF
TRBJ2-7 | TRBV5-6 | CASSLWTGSSNEQYF
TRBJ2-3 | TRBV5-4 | CASSSQGLGDTQYF
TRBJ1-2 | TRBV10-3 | CAISGMGTYGYTF
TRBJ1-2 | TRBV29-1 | CSAGTGGDYGYTF
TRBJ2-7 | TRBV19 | CASSQQGARGEQYF
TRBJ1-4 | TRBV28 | CASSLMGQGSEKLFF
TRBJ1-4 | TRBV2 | CASRAGTGINEKLFF
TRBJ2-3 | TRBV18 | CASSPVGDTQYF
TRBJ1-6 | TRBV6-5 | CASSSHLSYNSPLHF
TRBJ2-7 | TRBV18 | CASSPYSRGAGNNEQYF